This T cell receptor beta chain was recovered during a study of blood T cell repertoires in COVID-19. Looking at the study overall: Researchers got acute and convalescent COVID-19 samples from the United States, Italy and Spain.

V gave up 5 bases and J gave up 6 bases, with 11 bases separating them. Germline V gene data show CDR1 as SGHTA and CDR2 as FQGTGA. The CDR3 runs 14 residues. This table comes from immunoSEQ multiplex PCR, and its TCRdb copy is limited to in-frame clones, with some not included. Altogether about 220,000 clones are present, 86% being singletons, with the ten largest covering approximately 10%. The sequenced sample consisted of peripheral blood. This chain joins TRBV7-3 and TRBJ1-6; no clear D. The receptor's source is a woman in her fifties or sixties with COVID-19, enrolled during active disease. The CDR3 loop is CASSLTPPNSPLHF. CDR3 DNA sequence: TGTGCCAGCAGCCTGACACCCCCTAATTCACCCCTCCACTTT.